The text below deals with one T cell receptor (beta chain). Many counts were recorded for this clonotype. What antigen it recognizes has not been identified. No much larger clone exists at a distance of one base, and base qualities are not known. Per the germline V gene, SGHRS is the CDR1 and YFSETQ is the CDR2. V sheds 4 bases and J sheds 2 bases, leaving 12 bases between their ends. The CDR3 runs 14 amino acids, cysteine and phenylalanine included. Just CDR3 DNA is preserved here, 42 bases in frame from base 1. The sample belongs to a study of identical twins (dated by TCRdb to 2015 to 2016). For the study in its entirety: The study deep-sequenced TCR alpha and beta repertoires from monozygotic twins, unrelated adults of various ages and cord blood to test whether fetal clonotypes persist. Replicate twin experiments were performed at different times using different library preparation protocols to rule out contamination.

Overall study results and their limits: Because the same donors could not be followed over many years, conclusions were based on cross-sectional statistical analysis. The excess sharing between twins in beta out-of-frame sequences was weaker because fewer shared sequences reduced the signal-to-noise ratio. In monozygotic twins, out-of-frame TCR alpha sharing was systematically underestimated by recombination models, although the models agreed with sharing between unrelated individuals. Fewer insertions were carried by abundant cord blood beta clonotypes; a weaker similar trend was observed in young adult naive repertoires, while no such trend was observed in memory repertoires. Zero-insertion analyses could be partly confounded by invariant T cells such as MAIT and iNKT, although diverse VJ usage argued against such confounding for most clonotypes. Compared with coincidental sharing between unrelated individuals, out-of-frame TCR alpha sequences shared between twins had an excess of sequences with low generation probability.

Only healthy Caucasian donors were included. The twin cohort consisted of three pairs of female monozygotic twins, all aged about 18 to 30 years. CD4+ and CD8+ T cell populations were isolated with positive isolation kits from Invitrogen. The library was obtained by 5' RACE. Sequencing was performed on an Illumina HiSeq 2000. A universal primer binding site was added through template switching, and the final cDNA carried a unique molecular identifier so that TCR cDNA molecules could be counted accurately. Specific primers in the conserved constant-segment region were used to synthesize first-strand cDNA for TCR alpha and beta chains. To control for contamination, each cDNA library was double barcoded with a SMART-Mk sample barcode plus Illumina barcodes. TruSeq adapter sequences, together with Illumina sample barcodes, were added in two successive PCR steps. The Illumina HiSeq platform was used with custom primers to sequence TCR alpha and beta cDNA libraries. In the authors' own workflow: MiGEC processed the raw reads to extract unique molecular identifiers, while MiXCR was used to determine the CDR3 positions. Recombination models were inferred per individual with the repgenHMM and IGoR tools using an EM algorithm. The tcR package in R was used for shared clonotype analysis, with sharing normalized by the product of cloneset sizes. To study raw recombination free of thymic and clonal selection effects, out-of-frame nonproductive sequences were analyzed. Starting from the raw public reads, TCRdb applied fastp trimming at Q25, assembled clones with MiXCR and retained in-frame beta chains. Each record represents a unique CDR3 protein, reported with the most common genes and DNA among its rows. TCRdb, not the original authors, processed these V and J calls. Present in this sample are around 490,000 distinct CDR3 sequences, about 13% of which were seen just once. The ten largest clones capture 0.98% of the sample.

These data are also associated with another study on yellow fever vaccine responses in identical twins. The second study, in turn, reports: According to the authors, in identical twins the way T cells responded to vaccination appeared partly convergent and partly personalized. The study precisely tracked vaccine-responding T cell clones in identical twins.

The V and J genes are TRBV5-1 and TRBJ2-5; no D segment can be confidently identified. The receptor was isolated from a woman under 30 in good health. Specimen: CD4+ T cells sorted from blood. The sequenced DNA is TGCGCCAGCAGCCCTACGGTCACACAAGAGACCCAGTACTTC. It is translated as CASSPTVTQETQYF.